The rows below give T cell receptor beta chains drawn from one sample of a study of blood T cell repertoires in COVID-19. Only in-frame clones appear in the TCRdb table, and some are missing; sequencing was by immunoSEQ multiplex PCR. The sample records 200,000 to 300,000 clones, approximately 89% being singletons. The sample was PBMCs or T cells enriched from blood (not recorded which). The source of these receptors is a woman in her forties with acute COVID-19. Each CDR3 is given without its conserved first and last residue.

CDR3aa,len,v_gene
ATSDSGLAGVEQF,13,TRBV24-1
ASSLGWEYGYGYT,13,TRBV7-2
ASSRGQGHNEKLF,13,TRBV18
ASSFLAVERELF,12,TRBV11-3
ASIARREMNTEAF,13,TRBV7-2
ASSHYSGTGVLNTEAF,16,TRBV11-2
ASSKGDRGCDRCNYGYT,17,TRBV21-1
ASSLSTRETEAF,12,TRBV27
ASNLQGHKNSPLH,13,TRBV2
ATSRDRRQGETQY,13,TRBV15
ASSTTGGSYNEQF,13,TRBV5-1
ASSRWRGEYNSPLH,14,TRBV28
ASSGRQAFEGEAF,13,TRBV9
ASSFFAGEGTGELF,14,TRBV7-6